Listed here are 17 T cell receptor beta chains from one sample, sequenced in a study of identical twins. TCRdb reprocessed the 5' RACE reads via MiXCR and lists one record per CDR3 protein. Of over 600,000 distinct CDR3 sequences listed, less than 25% are singletons. The same sample was also studied in work on T cells expressing NK-cell markers.

Material: PBMCs. The receptors were sampled from a woman between 18 and 29 years old in good health.

The chain joins TRBV20-1 to TRBJ2-1; TRBD2 matches 8 bases. CDR1 and CDR2 (germline): DFQATT, SNEGSKA (reference sequence). The CDR3 has 14 amino acids. The ends lost 4 bases at V and 2 bases at J; junction bases unmatched: 4. The CDR3: CSAISGLAYNEQFF. CDR3 sequence (DNA): TGCAGTGCTATCTCGGGACTAGCCTACAATGAGCAGTTCTTC.

The chain has TRBV5-1 and TRBJ2-3, with 11 bases that match TRBD1. With V trimmed by 0 bases and J by 4 bases, 13 bases remained unmatched. Germline values: CDR1 SGHRS, CDR2 YFSETQ. This CDR3 is built from 19 residues. The CDR3 DNA reads as TGCGCCAGCAGCTTGGCTGCAACATACGGGACAGGGGGAGCAGATACGCAGTATTTT. Amino acid sequence: CASSLAATYGTGGADTQYF.

The chain combines TRBV4-3 with TRBJ2-7; D is unclear. The length of the CDR3 is 15 residues. V was pared by 2 bases and J by 1 base, with 12 bases between. Germline V gene sequence: CDR1 LGHNA, CDR2 YSLEER. CDR3 amino acids: CASSQQEQPSYEQYF. DNA of the CDR3: TGCGCCAGCAGCCAACAGGAACAGCCTTCCTACGAGCAGTACTTC.

The table lists this clonotype with a few counts. The chain couples TRBV5-6 to TRBJ1-1; unclear D gene. Trimming cost V 4 bases and J 8 bases, with 21 bases left between them. This CDR3 comprises 15 residues. Per the germline V gene, CDR1 is SGHDT and CDR2 is YYEEEE. The CDR3 DNA reads as TGTGCCAGCAGCGCGGTCGGACTTCTGGTAACGGAAGCTTTCTTT. This gives the protein CASSAVGLLVTEAFF.

This clonotype has just a few counts. This sequence joins TRBV20-1 and TRBJ1-1; D is possibly TRBD1 (5 bases). There are 14 residues in the CDR3. The V end lost 2 bases, the J end lost 0 bases, and 10 bases lay between the germline ends. The germline V gene has CDR1 DFQATT and CDR2 SNEGSKA (reference sequence). The CDR3 bases are TGCAGTGCTAGACCGGACACCATGAACACTGAAGCTTTCTTT. Its protein is CSARPDTMNTEAFF.

The chain recombines TRBV12-3 or TRBV12-4 with TRBJ2-1; 12 bases match TRBD2. The CDR3 is made up of 18 amino acids. After removal of 3 bases from V and 10 bases from J, the junction contained 16 bases not matched to a gene. Here the CDR3 DNA reads TGTGCCAGCAGTTTGGGGGCCTCTAGCGGGAGGGCTGGCGAGGAGCAGTTCTTC. As protein: CASSLGASSGRAGEEQFF.

This clonotype was found a few times. The V call is TRBV20-1, the J call TRBJ2-3; D may be TRBD1 or TRBD2 (5 bases each). The CDR3 totals 14 residues. CDR1 DFQATT and CDR2 SNEGSKA come from the germline V gene (reference sequence). Between the trimmed V and J ends, which lost 3 bases and 4 bases, there was a span of 14 bases. For the CDR3, the DNA is TGCAGTGCTAGCAACCGGGAACAGGCAGATACGCAGTATTTT. The encoded protein is CSASNREQADTQYF.

Here the CDR3 reads CAISESWRTGLDTEAFF. The DNA for the CDR3 is TGTGCCATCAGTGAGTCATGGAGGACAGGGTTGGACACTGAAGCTTTCTTT. The chain links TRBV10-3 to TRBJ1-1; 8 positions agree with TRBD1. This CDR3 has 17 amino acids. The germline gives CDR1 ENHRY, CDR2 SYGVKD. V lost 0 bases and J lost 3; bases outside the gene matches: 9.

In this sample, this clonotype turned up many times. The rearrangement links TRBV6-5 to TRBJ1-4; 8 nucleotides match TRBD1. The V segment lost 2 bases and the J segment 8 bases; nucleotides outside the gene matches: 1. CDR1 and CDR2 (germline): MNHEY, SVGAGI. CDR3 length: 13 residues. The DNA for the CDR3 is TGTGCCAGCAGTTACCGGACAGGGGAAAAACTGTTTTTT. It yields the protein CASSYRTGEKLFF.

This clonotype was counted between two and nine times. The chain joins TRBV29-1 to TRBJ1-6; TRBD1 matches 10 bases. The ends lost 5 bases at V and 9 bases at J; junction bases unmatched: 4. The germline gives CDR1 SQVTM, CDR2 ANQGSEA. The CDR3 length is 13 residues. The CDR3: CSVRQGAGSPLHF. CDR3 nucleotide sequence: TGCAGCGTTAGACAGGGGGCCGGTTCACCCCTCCACTTT. The entire variable domain, with the rest obtained from reference TRBV29-1 and TRBJ1-6, is as follows: SAVISQKPSRDICQRGTSLTIQCQVDSQVTMMFWYRQQPGQSLTLIATANQGSEATYESGFVIDKFPISRPNLTFSTLTVSNMSPEDSSIYLCSVRQGAGSPLHFGNGTRLTVT.

CDR3 nucleotides: TGCAGTGCTAGCATGGGGAACACTGAAGCTTTCTTT. This sequence encodes CSASMGNTEAFF. The chain uses TRBV20-1 and TRBJ1-1; unclear D gene. This CDR3 has 12 amino acids. CDR1 DFQATT and CDR2 SNEGSKA come from the germline V gene (reference sequence). Trimming pared 3 bases from V and 1 base from J, leaving 6 bases between.

J is TRBJ1-6 and V is TRBV12-3 or TRBV12-4; weak D call: TRBD1 (6 bases). Trimming pared 5 bases from V and 9 bases from J, leaving 14 bases between. The CDR3 is 14 residues long. The CDR3 DNA is TGTGCCAGCAGTAGGGGGGGAGGTGGTTCACCCCTCCACTTT. It yields the protein CASSRGGGGSPLHF.

The rearrangement uses TRBV11-2 and TRBJ2-1, with 11 positions matching TRBD2. V dropped 7 bases and J dropped 10; count of bases not matched to a gene: 12. CDR1 is SGHAT and CDR2 is FQNNGV in the germline V gene. This CDR3 contains 15 residues. The CDR3 loop reads CASTISGRAYGEQFF. DNA of the CDR3: TGTGCCAGCACTATTAGCGGGAGGGCGTATGGCGAGCAGTTCTTC.

Only a few counts were recorded for this clonotype. This chain uses TRBV7-2 with TRBJ2-7, with 8 bases identical to TRBD2. This CDR3 region has 15 residues. Looked up from germline, CDR1 is SGHTA and CDR2 is FQGNSA. V was clipped by 7 bases and J by 2 bases; unmatched bases: 10. The CDR3 protein is CASTHAGGPTYEQYF. The CDR3 DNA sequence: TGTGCCAGCACCCATGCGGGGGGTCCTACCTACGAGCAGTACTTC. The entire variable domain, with the rest obtained from reference TRBV7-2 and TRBJ2-7, is as follows: GAGVSQSPSNKVTEKGKDVELRCDPISGHTALYWYRQSLGQGLEFLIYFQGNSAPDKSGLPSDRFSAERTGGSVSTLTIQRTQQEDSAVYLCASTHAGGPTYEQYFGPGTRLTVT.

The table lists this clonotype with a few counts. The chain employs TRBV20-1 and TRBJ2-1; TRBD2 matches at 11 bases. Germline values: CDR1 DFQATT, CDR2 SNEGSKA (reference sequence). This CDR3 comprises 13 residues. V was pared by 6 bases and J by 9 bases, with 7 bases of the junction left unmatched. This chain's CDR3 is CSASDLAGGEQFF. The CDR3 DNA reads TGCAGTGCCAGCGACCTAGCGGGGGGTGAGCAGTTCTTC.

The table lists this clonotype with a count of one. The gene calls are TRBV7-9 and TRBJ2-7, with D perhaps matching TRBD1 (5 bases). Germline CDR1 is SEHNR and CDR2 is FQNEAQ (reference sequence). With 11 bases removed from V and 2 bases from J, the gap between germline ends came to 22 bases. CDR3 size: 15 residues. The CDR3 is CAASWQGSATYEQYF. The DNA of the CDR3 is TGTGCCGCTTCCTGGCAGGGTTCGGCGACCTACGAGCAGTACTTC.

This chain uses TRBV20-1 with TRBJ2-1, with unresolved D. CDR1 is DFQATT and CDR2 is SNEGSKA in the germline V gene (reference sequence). The V end was cut by 1 base, the J end by 8 bases, with 3 bases between. The CDR3 has 10 amino acids. The CDR3 DNA is TGCAGTGCTAGAGCTGATGAGCAGTTCTTC. It encodes CSARADEQFF.